This T cell receptor (beta chain) was identified in a study of blood T cell repertoires in COVID-19. Study background: Material from acute and convalescent COVID-19 was sourced from the United States, Italy and Spain. The analysed material was cDNA or gDNA that came from T cells, B-cell-depleted T cells, or PBMCs.

This clone came up once. Unmatched junction bases numbered 4, after V lost 6 bases and J lost 1 base. Germline CDR1 reads MDHEN; CDR2 reads SYDVKM. The CDR3 runs to 14 residues. Under the authors' procedure: Amplification of reference gene primers provided the estimated nucleated cell counts. Measured with immunoSEQ multiplex PCR; TCRdb has only the in-frame clones, and not every one. The V and J calls and clone size come from that table; D and trimming were worked out from the DNA. The profile shows over 100,000 clones, 65% to 90% of them singletons. The V and J genes are TRBV28 and TRBJ1-2, with 8 bases aligning to TRBD1. The receptor was derived from an older man with acute or convalescent COVID-19. Sequenced: peripheral blood. The CDR3 sequence is CASRRTGINYGYTF. In DNA form, the CDR3 reads TGTGCCAGCAGGAGGACAGGGATTAACTATGGCTACACCTTC.